The present TCR beta chain was sequenced within a study of blood T cell repertoires in COVID-19. Clones were read by immunoSEQ multiplex PCR, and TCRdb kept only the in-frame ones, dropping some. The sample consists of roughly 230,000 clones, approximately 82% of them appearing once. CDR1 is SGHRS, CDR2 YFSETQ, per germline. V lost 2 bases to trimming and J lost 4 bases; unmatched junction nucleotides: 9. The CDR3 totals 16 residues. The chain has TRBV5-1 and TRBJ2-3; 8 bases are a match to TRBD1. Specimen: peripheral blood. This clonotype originated in a woman older than 75 with acute or convalescent COVID-19. The CDR3 is CASSLSGGGVSDTQYF. The CDR3 DNA reads TGCGCCAGCAGCTTATCAGGGGGCGGAGTGTCAGATACGCAGTATTTT.